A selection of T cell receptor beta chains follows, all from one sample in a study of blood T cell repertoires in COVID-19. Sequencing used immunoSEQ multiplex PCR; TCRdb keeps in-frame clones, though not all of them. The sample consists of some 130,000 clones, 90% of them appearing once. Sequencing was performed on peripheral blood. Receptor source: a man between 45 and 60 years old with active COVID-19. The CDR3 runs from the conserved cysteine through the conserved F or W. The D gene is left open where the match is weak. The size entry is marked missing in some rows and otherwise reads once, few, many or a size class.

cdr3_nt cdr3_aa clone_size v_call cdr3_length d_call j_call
TGTGCCAGCAGCTTTAGAGGGAACACCGGGGAGCTGTTTTTT CASSFRGNTGELFF once TRBV7-9 14 . TRBJ2-2
TGTGCCACCAGCAGAGTTTACGGGGGGTGGACAGATACGCAGTATTTT CATSRVYGGWTDTQYF . TRBV15 16 TRBD2 TRBJ2-3
TGCGCCAGCAGCGAGATGGGACTAGCGGGAGTTGATGAGCAGTTCTTC CASSEMGLAGVDEQFF . TRBV5-1 16 TRBD2 TRBJ2-1
TGTGCCAGCAGCTCGGACAGGGACACTGAAGCTTTCTTT CASSSDRDTEAFF . TRBV11-3 13 TRBD1 TRBJ1-1
TGTGCCAGTAGGATACGAACCGGGACATCGAACACTGAAGCTTTCTTT CASRIRTGTSNTEAFF . TRBV19 16 . TRBJ1-1
TGTGCCAGCAGTTACTCGATGGGGGCTTTTATTCAGCCCCAGCATTTT CASSYSMGAFIQPQHF . TRBV6-7 16 . TRBJ1-5
TGTGCCAGCAGCTTACCCGGGACTGGAAACGGGGAGCTGTTTTTT CASSLPGTGNGELFF . TRBV7-8 15 . TRBJ2-2
TGTGCCAGCAGTTACAACCGACTAGCACAAGAGACCCAGTACTTC CASSYNRLAQETQYF . TRBV6-2/TRBV6-3 15 TRBD2 TRBJ2-5
TGTGCCAGCCGAGGACAGTTAAATCAGCCCCAGCATTTT CASRGQLNQPQHF . TRBV6-5 13 . TRBJ1-5
TGTGCCAGCAGCTTGGGGGCGGGTAATCAGCCCCAGCATTTT CASSLGAGNQPQHF . TRBV5-4 14 . TRBJ1-5
TGTGCCAGCAGCCCGAGGAGGAATGAGCAGTTCTTC CASSPRRNEQFF . TRBV14 12 . TRBJ2-1
TGTGCCAGCAGCCAACGAGCGGGGAGCACAGATACGCAGTATTTT CASSQRAGSTDTQYF . TRBV4-2 15 TRBD2 TRBJ2-3
TGTGCCAGCAGCCCCCGGACTAGCGGGAGCCTGGGGGAGACCCAGTACTTC CASSPRTSGSLGETQYF . TRBV7-9 17 TRBD2 TRBJ2-5
TGTGCCAGCAGCTTGGAGGGCAGGGCTTTCGCTGGAAACACCATATATTTT CASSLEGRAFAGNTIYF . TRBV5-8 17 . TRBJ1-3
TGCGCCAGCAGCCGCCGACAGGGAACGAACACTGAAGCTTTCTTT CASSRRQGTNTEAFF once TRBV5-1 15 TRBD1 TRBJ1-1
TGTGCCAGCTCACAGTACACAGACAATGAGCAGTTCTTC CASSQYTDNEQFF . TRBV18 13 . TRBJ2-1
TGTGCCAGTAGCCGAACAAGACAGGGGGCGGGGAACATTCAGTACTTC CASSRTRQGAGNIQYF . TRBV19 16 TRBD1 TRBJ2-4
TGTGCCAGCAGTGAAGTGGAGACAGGACTCCCTTTAGGGGGCTACACCTTC CASSEVETGLPLGGYTF . TRBV2 17 . TRBJ1-2
TGTGCCAGCAGCTCCCCACTAGCTAACGAGCAGTTCTTC CASSSPLANEQFF . TRBV7-2 13 . TRBJ2-1
TGTGCCAGCAGTGAACTTAGCTACACGAACACCGGGGAGCTGTTTTTT CASSELSYTNTGELFF . TRBV6-1 16 . TRBJ2-2
TGTGCCAGCAGCCAAGGGTCGAGGATTCACACCGGGGAGCTGTTTTTT CASSQGSRIHTGELFF . TRBV3-1/TRBV3-2 16 . TRBJ2-2
TGTGCCAGCAGCCTTCAGGGGGTCGGAAACACCATATATTTT CASSLQGVGNTIYF . TRBV7-8 14 TRBD1 TRBJ1-3
TGCAGTGCTAGAACCCTAGGAGCCCAGCATTTT CSARTLGAQHF . TRBV20-1 11 . TRBJ1-5
TGCAGCGTGACCCTAGATGGCAGGGGGATTGGAGCTTTCTTT CSVTLDGRGIGAFF . TRBV29-1 14 TRBD1 TRBJ1-1
TGTGCCAGCAGCCTTTTACTCGCGGGGGCAAATGAGCAGTTCTTC CASSLLLAGANEQFF . TRBV6-5 15 . TRBJ2-1
TGCAGCGTTGGCGGAGCGAGGGATACGCAGTATTTT CSVGGARDTQYF . TRBV29-1 12 . TRBJ2-3
TGTGCCAGCAGCTTAGTGGCTAGCGGGAGAAATGAGCAGTTCTTC CASSLVASGRNEQFF . TRBV11-2 15 TRBD2 TRBJ2-1
TGTGCCAGCAGTTTAAGGGGAATCGGGTCCTACACAGATACGCAGTATTTT CASSLRGIGSYTDTQYF . TRBV5-4 17 . TRBJ2-3
TGTGCCAGCAGCGCAACCGGGACTAGCGGTAATGAGCAGTTCTTC CASSATGTSGNEQFF once TRBV7-3 15 TRBD2 TRBJ2-1
TGCGCCAGCACCCGGGGGAGCGGTTTCCAAGAGACCCAGTACTTC CASTRGSGFQETQYF . TRBV5-1 15 . TRBJ2-5
TGCGCCAGCAGCTCCCTAGGACAGGGCTCTGGAAACACCATATATTTT CASSSLGQGSGNTIYF once TRBV5-1 16 TRBD1 TRBJ1-3
TGTGCCAGTCGGACAGGGGTTCGGCCGGATGAAAAACTGTTTTTT CASRTGVRPDEKLFF . TRBV19 15 TRBD1 TRBJ1-4
TGTGCCAGTAGTAGGGAGGGGGGTGAGCAGTTCTTC CASSREGGEQFF once TRBV19 12 . TRBJ2-1
TGTGCCAGTAGTATACAAACAGGGGGCCTTGGCTACACCTTC CASSIQTGGLGYTF once TRBV19 14 TRBD1 TRBJ1-2
TGTGCCAGCAGCTTAGGGCAGGGCTATGGCTACACCTTC CASSLGQGYGYTF . TRBV7-9 13 . TRBJ1-2
TGTGCCAGTAGTGATCGGGGGAGTACAGATACGCAGTATTTT CASSDRGSTDTQYF . TRBV19 14 . TRBJ2-3
TGCGCCAGCAGCTTGTTCGCAGGGGGTCAGGACGGCTACACCTTC CASSLFAGGQDGYTF . TRBV5-1 15 TRBD1 TRBJ1-2
TGTGCCAGCAGCCAAGTAGGGGGTTCCGGCTATGGCTACACCTTC CASSQVGGSGYGYTF . TRBV3-1/TRBV3-2 15 . TRBJ1-2
TGTGCCAGCAGTGCAGGGAGGAATCAGCCCCAGCATTTT CASSAGRNQPQHF . TRBV6-4 13 . TRBJ1-5
TGTGCCAGCAGTGAAAGGAGTAGCAGGGCGCATCCACTGCTCCACTTT CASSERSSRAHPLLHF . TRBV6-1 16 . TRBJ1-6
TGTGCCAGCAGCTTCACAGGGGTCTCCTATGGCTACACCTTC CASSFTGVSYGYTF . TRBV11-2 14 TRBD1 TRBJ1-2
TGTGCCAGTAGTATAGGGTCCCGGACAGATACGCAGTATTTT CASSIGSRTDTQYF . TRBV19 14 . TRBJ2-3
TGTGCCACCAGCAATGACAGGGTCTCTGGAAACACCATATATTTT CATSNDRVSGNTIYF . TRBV15 15 TRBD1 TRBJ1-3
TGTGCCAGCAGCCTTACAGGGGGCGGCACAGATACGCAGTATTTT CASSLTGGGTDTQYF . TRBV5-6 15 TRBD1 TRBJ2-3
TGTGCCAGCGCCCGGGGTCCCAATCAGCCCCAGCATTTT CASARGPNQPQHF . TRBV11-2 13 . TRBJ1-5
TGTGCCAGCAGTTACGGACAGAACACTGAAGCTTTCTTT CASSYGQNTEAFF . TRBV6-6 13 . TRBJ1-1
TGTGCCAGCAGCTCACTATTTGACAGCACTGAAGCTTTCTTT CASSSLFDSTEAFF . TRBV5-4 14 . TRBJ1-1
TGCGCCAGCAGCCAAGGGTTAGCGGGGGGAGGATACAATGAGCAGTTCTTC CASSQGLAGGGYNEQFF . TRBV4-1 17 TRBD2 TRBJ2-1
TGTGCCAGTAGTACCACCGACAGGGCAAGCAATCAGCCCCAGCATTTT CASSTTDRASNQPQHF . TRBV19 16 TRBD1 TRBJ1-5